Shown below are 18 T cell receptor beta chains from a single sample sequenced in a study of cytomegalovirus exposure and HLA in healthy donors (dated by TCRdb to 2016 to 2017). Preparation of the library involved the immunoSEQ multiplex PCR assay. For the multiplex PCR, a mixture combining 60 forward primers for TCR Vbeta segments and 13 reverse primers for TCR Jbeta segments was used. The source is immuneACCESS, and TCRdb retained only in-frame sequences with V and J called. Part of the clones is not carried over; for the studies checked, unresolved V genes explain less than half of this, and the remainder is unexplained. Within this sample are 130,000 or so clones, with about 74% of them counted one time only. Together, the top ten hold 5.5% to 7% of the sample. The sequenced sample was PBMCs. These receptors were taken from a man aged 35 to 55 in good health and CMV-seropositive.

The rearrangement uses TRBV15 and TRBJ2-7, with D perhaps TRBD1 (5 bases). The CDR3 sequence is 13 residues long. Germline V CDR1 and CDR2: LNHNV, YYDKDF (reference sequence). Trimming removed 1 base from V and 6 bases from J, with 10 bases in between. CDR3 sequence reads: CATSRVGEGEQYF. The DNA of the CDR3 is TGTGCCACCAGCAGAGTAGGGGAAGGCGAGCAGTACTTC.

CDR3 nucleotides: TGTGCCAGCTCACTTCGCGTGGGGGGGGTCAATCAGCCCCAGCATTTT. This gives the protein CASSLRVGGVNQPQHF. The chain has TRBV18 and TRBJ1-5; possible D gene TRBD1, 5 bases. V lost 4 bases and J lost 3, with 16 bases in between. The CDR3 has 16 amino acids. CDR1 is KGHSH, CDR2 LQKENI, per germline.

This clone was seen once. The chain combines TRBV19 with TRBJ2-1, with 8 bases aligning to TRBD2. V lost 4 bases and J lost 8; bases outside the gene matches: 16. Germline lookup yields CDR1 LNHDA and CDR2 SQIVND (reference sequence). This CDR3 spans 17 amino acids. The CDR3 DNA reads as TGTGCCAGTAGTACCTGGACCGGGGGGGGAATTGGCGATGAGCAGTTCTTC. Its translation: CASSTWTGGGIGDEQFF.

The chain couples TRBV5-5 to TRBJ2-7; 8 positions match TRBD2. After removal of 6 bases from V and 4 bases from J, the junction contained 3 bases not matched to a gene. This CDR3 is 12 amino acids long. Germline V lookup: CDR1 SGHKS, CDR2 YYEKEE (reference sequence). The CDR3 bases are TGTGCCAGCACCCGGGGGGGTTACGAGCAGTACTTC. Protein sequence: CASTRGGYEQYF.

Only a few counts were recorded for this clone. The genes are TRBV15 and TRBJ2-7; D possibly corresponds to TRBD1 (5 bases). CDR3 length equals 12 residues. CDR1 LNHNV and CDR2 YYDKDF come from the germline V gene (reference sequence). Deletions cut 6 bases from V and 3 bases from J, with 9 bases between. The CDR3 region has the DNA TGTGCCACCAGTGGCCAGGGCTACGAGCAGTACTTC. This gives the protein CATSGQGYEQYF.

The chain couples TRBV27 to TRBJ2-3; 7 nucleotides align to TRBD2. CDR1 MNHEY and CDR2 SMNVEV come from the germline V gene (reference sequence). The CDR3 is 15 residues long. V gave up 5 bases and J gave up 3 bases; unmatched junction bases: 8. CDR3 bases: TGTGCCAGCAGTCCGGGACTATCTGTAACAGATACGCAGTATTTT. Protein sequence: CASSPGLSVTDTQYF.

The chain combines TRBV11-2 with TRBJ2-5; perhaps TRBD1 as D (6 bases). Judging by the DNA end, TRBJ2-7 fits better; the J call may be wrong. This CDR3 spans 16 amino acids. The germline V gene encodes CDR1 SGHAT and CDR2 FQNNGV. DNA of the CDR3: TGTGCCAGCAGCTTAATCACAGGGCTAGTGATTAGCGAGCAGTACTTC. Translated, it gives CASSLITGLVISEQYF.

This clone was detected once. The J gene is TRBJ1-1, the V gene TRBV2, with 7 bases identical to TRBD1. The CDR3 is 14 residues long. V shed 7 bases and J 5 bases; nucleotides not matched to a gene: 10. Germline V gives CDR1 SNHLY, CDR2 FYNNEI. CDR3 in amino acids: CASTRQGRVTEAFF. The CDR3 DNA reads TGTGCCAGCACTAGACAGGGACGCGTGACTGAAGCTTTCTTT.

This clone showed up just a few times. CDR3 sequence: CASNNTSRVQYF. CDR3 nucleotide sequence: TGTGCCAGCAACAACACCTCGCGGGTGCAGTATTTT. V is TRBV6-6 and J is TRBJ2-3; D possibly corresponds to TRBD2 (5 bases). The CDR3 is made up of 12 amino acids. Trimming stripped 7 bases from V and 11 bases from J, with 16 bases between. Germline V gene lookup returns CDR1 MNHNY and CDR2 SVGAGI (reference sequence).

The chain employs TRBV30 and TRBJ2-1; TRBD2 aligns across 8 bases. Germline assignment: CDR1 GTSNPN and CDR2 SVGIG (reference sequence). J was trimmed by 0 bases and V by 3 bases; bases with no gene match: 13. The CDR3 extends over 18 amino acids. In DNA, the CDR3 is TGTGCCTGGAGGACGTCCCGGACTAGCAGAAGCTCCTACAATGAGCAGTTCTTC. This codes for CAWRTSRTSRSSYNEQFF.

V usage is TRBV27 and J usage is TRBJ1-2; TRBD1 matches at 9 bases. With V trimmed by 4 bases and J by 4 bases, 7 bases remained unmatched. Germline values: CDR1 MNHEY, CDR2 SMNVEV (reference sequence). This CDR3 is built from 15 residues. The CDR3 loop reads CASSSRGQGSYGYTF. DNA of the CDR3: TGTGCCAGCAGTTCTAGGGGACAGGGAAGCTATGGCTACACCTTC.

A few counts support this clone. The chain combines TRBV18 with TRBJ1-1; unclear D gene. This CDR3 region has 14 residues. Germline V gene sequence: CDR1 KGHSH, CDR2 LQKENI. The V end was cut by 6 bases, the J end by 0 bases, with 11 bases between. The CDR3 DNA follows: TGTGCCAGCTCGCCCGACTGGGTGAACACTGAAGCTTTCTTT. It translates to CASSPDWVNTEAFF.

CDR3 sequence (DNA): TGTGCCAGTAGCCGGCAGGGGAATGCGGCAAACACCATATATTTT. Its protein is CASSRQGNAANTIYF. The V and J genes are TRBV19 and TRBJ1-3, with D maybe TRBD1 (6 bases). Per the germline V gene, CDR1 is LNHDA and CDR2 is SQIVND (reference sequence). V was shortened by 6 bases and J by 6 bases, with 18 bases between the two germline ends. The CDR3 is 15 amino acids. The full variable domain, with the rest looked up from reference TRBV19 and TRBJ1-3, is DGGITQSPKYLFRKEGQNVTLSCEQNLNHDAMYWYRQDPGQGLRLIYYSQIVNDFQKGDIAEGYSVSREKKESFPLTVTSAQKNPTAFYLCASSRQGNAANTIYFGEGSWLTVV.

The gene calls are TRBV6-6 and TRBJ1-5; 7 bases map to TRBD1. The CDR3 is made up of 15 amino acids. In germline, CDR1 is MNHNY, CDR2 SVGAGI (reference sequence). The J segment lost 2 bases and the V segment lost 5 bases, leaving 6 bases of the junction unmatched. The CDR3, as DNA: TGTGCCAGCAGTGATCGACAGGGAGGCAATCAGCCCCAGCATTTT. Amino acids: CASSDRQGGNQPQHF.

The CDR3 DNA is TGTGCCAGCTCACCACCGGACGGGACTTCTGGCTACACCTTC. Translated, it gives CASSPPDGTSGYTF. This chain joins TRBV18 and TRBJ1-2; possible D gene TRBD1, 5 bases. In germline, CDR1 is KGHSH, CDR2 LQKENI. CDR3 length: 14 residues. Trimming left V 0 bases short and J 7 bases short, with 12 bases between. The full variable domain, with the rest looked up from reference TRBV18 and TRBJ1-2, is NAGVMQNPRHLVRRRGQEARLRCSPMKGHSHVYWYRQLPEEGLKFMVYLQKENIIDESGMPKERFSAEFPKEGPSILRIQQVVRGDSAAYFCASSPPDGTSGYTFGSGTRLTVV.

V is TRBV10-3 and J is TRBJ2-3; 7 positions agree with TRBD2. Germline-derived CDR1 and CDR2 are ENHRY and SYGVKD. The CDR3 totals 13 residues. The J segment lost 4 bases and the V segment lost 10 bases, leaving 8 bases of the junction unmatched. For the CDR3, the DNA is TGTGCCACCGCGGGAGTCGGGGCAGATACGCAGTATTTT. This gives the protein CATAGVGADTQYF.

On this clone: The junction shows a germline mismatch at one end, possibly a read error. The chain uses TRBV28 and TRBJ2-1; D unresolved. Germline V gene sequence: CDR1 MDHEN, CDR2 SYDVKM. This CDR3 contains 13 residues. CDR3 residues: CASSGGSNNEQFF. The CDR3 DNA reads TGTGCCAGCAGTGGCGGCTCCAACAATGAGCAGTTCTTC.

This clone was recorded a few times. CDR3 sequence (DNA): TGCAGCATAAAGACGGACAATAGCAATCAGCCCCAGCATTTT. Translated, it gives CSIKTDNSNQPQHF. The V call is TRBV29-1, the J call TRBJ1-5; D is perhaps TRBD1 (5 bases). Germline V CDR1 and CDR2: SQVTM, ANQGSEA. V lost 8 bases to trimming and J lost 0 bases, with 14 bases between them. The CDR3 runs 14 residues.